Below, 32 T cell receptor beta chains from the same sample are listed, as sequenced in a study of shared clonotypes between healthy human individuals. Generated by immunoSEQ multiplex PCR, the TCRdb table keeps only in-frame clones and is missing some. This sample carries about 2.4 million clones, 80% to 95% of them seen once, and the ten largest clones take roughly 0.39%. Sequenced input: naive CD4+ T cells from PBMCs. The subset was: CD45RA+ positively selected. The receptors come from a man aged 18 to 35 in good health. Some clones in this sample may be carry-over from other donors' samples.

Turning to this clone: The sample carries other DNA sequences with the same CDR3. V and J are TRBV9 and TRBJ2-3; D not resolved. The CDR3 contains 13 residues. V lost 2 bases and J 1 base, leaving 5 bases between the germline ends. Germline CDR1 is SGDLS and CDR2 is YYNGEE. The CDR3 sequence: CASSVQGTDTQYF. CDR3 coding DNA: TGTGCCAGCAGCGTCCAGGGCACAGATACGCAGTATTTT.

V and J are TRBV21-1 and TRBJ2-7; the D segment call TRBD2 is taken from the table without a DNA check. TRBV21-1 is recorded as a pseudogene. CDR3 size: 17 residues. The CDR3 coding sequence is TGTGCCAGCAGCAAAGTCCACCCGAAAAACTACTCCTACGAGCAGTACTTC. Amino acid sequence: CASSKVHPKNYSYEQYF.

The chain joins TRBV9 to TRBJ1-2; 9 nucleotides agree with TRBD1. Germline CDR1 is SGDLS and CDR2 is YYNGEE. The CDR3 contains 17 residues. Trimming at V came to 0 bases and at J to 3 bases, leaving 9 bases not matched to a gene. The CDR3 DNA follows: TGTGCCAGCAGCGTAGCCCCTGGGACAGGGTTTGACTATGGCTACACCTTC. As protein: CASSVAPGTGFDYGYTF. Together with reference TRBV9 and TRBJ1-2, the CDR3 gives the full variable domain: DSGVTQTPKHLITATGQRVTLRCSPRSGDLSVYWYQQSLDQGLQFLIQYYNGEERAKGNILERFSAQQFPDLHSELNLSSLELGDSALYFCASSVAPGTGFDYGYTFGSGTRLTVV.

The CDR3 loop reads CASSQEGGSRTGELFF. The CDR3 DNA is TGCGCCAGCAGCCAAGAAGGTGGGAGTCGGACCGGGGAGCTGTTTTTT. The chain joins TRBV4-3 to TRBJ2-2; possibly TRBD2 for D (5 bases). Per the germline V gene, CDR1 is LGHNA and CDR2 is YSLEER. The CDR3 spans 16 residues. V shed 0 bases and J shed 5 bases, with 13 bases lying between them.

This sequence joins TRBV6-1 and TRBJ1-5; no reliable D call. The CDR3 runs to 13 residues. Germline V lookup: CDR1 MNHNS, CDR2 SASEGT. V gave up 10 bases and J gave up 4 bases, with 14 bases separating them. The chain's CDR3 is CATLSFLNQPQHF. The CDR3 nucleotides are TGTGCCACCCTCAGTTTCTTAAATCAGCCCCAGCATTTT.

The CDR3 here is CASSLRLAGALVEQYF. Written as DNA, the CDR3 is TGTGCCAGCAGTTTACGACTAGCGGGAGCCCTAGTGGAGCAGTACTTC. The V gene is TRBV27, the J gene TRBJ2-7; 12 bases line up with TRBD2. The J segment lost 7 bases and the V segment lost 2 bases, leaving 9 bases of the junction unmatched. Looked up from germline, CDR1 is MNHEY and CDR2 is SMNVEV (reference sequence). The CDR3 contains 16 residues.

This clone was detected only once. For the CDR3, the DNA is TGTGCCAGCAGGGGGACAGGGGGCACAGATACGCAGTATTTT. Translated: CASRGTGGTDTQYF. V usage is TRBV9 and J usage is TRBJ2-3; TRBD1 aligns across 10 bases. This CDR3 is 14 amino acids long. The trim removed 5 bases at V and 1 base at J, leaving 1 base unmatched. Germline CDR1 and CDR2: SGDLS and YYNGEE.

This chain connects TRBV7-9 to TRBJ1-1; 8 bases are shared with TRBD1. V dropped 1 base and J dropped 7; count of bases not matched to a gene: 8. The CDR3 is 15 residues long. CDR1 SEHNR and CDR2 FQNEAQ come from the germline V gene (reference sequence). This chain's CDR3 is CASSLVGDRRIEAFF. CDR3 DNA sequence: TGTGCCAGCAGCTTAGTAGGGGACAGGAGAATTGAAGCTTTCTTT.

A note on this clone: The same CDR3 can be traced to other DNA sequences in this sample. V usage is TRBV28 and J usage is TRBJ1-1; D uncertain. Germline-derived CDR1 and CDR2 are MDHEN and SYDVKM. V lost 5 bases to trimming and J lost 4 bases, with 8 bases between them. The CDR3 sequence is 12 residues long. The CDR3 DNA reads as TGTGCCAGCAGTCCCCGAGGCACTGAAGCTTTCTTT. The encoded protein is CASSPRGTEAFF.

V and J are TRBV19 and TRBJ2-1, with 8 positions matching TRBD2. This CDR3 spans 19 amino acids. The germline CDR1 and CDR2 sequences are LNHDA and SQIVND (reference sequence). The J segment lost 3 bases and the V segment lost 6 bases, leaving 19 bases of the junction unmatched. The CDR3 region has the DNA TGTGCCAGTAGCGGCCGGACACCCTCGCTGGCGGGGGGCTACAATGAGCAGTTCTTC. Translation: CASSGRTPSLAGGYNEQFF.

The J gene is TRBJ2-5, the V gene TRBV5-8, with D perhaps given as TRBD1 or TRBD2 (6 bases each). This CDR3 has 16 amino acids. Germline V gives CDR1 SGHTS, CDR2 YDEGEE. V gave up 0 bases and J gave up 5 bases, with 17 bases separating them. This CDR3 is CASSLAGRGPRETQYF. CDR3 bases: TGTGCCAGCAGCTTGGCAGGCCGGGGGCCTAGGGAGACCCAGTACTTC. Full variable domain (rest looked up from reference TRBV5-8 and TRBJ2-5): EAGVTQSPTHLIKTRGQQATLRCSPISGHTSVYWYQQALGLGLQFLLWYDEGEERNRGNFPPRFSGRQFPNYSSELNVNALELEDSALYLCASSLAGRGPRETQYFGPGTRLLVL.

This clone has only one observation. The J gene is TRBJ1-1, the V gene TRBV16; weak D call: TRBD1 (6 bases). Between the trimmed V and J ends, which lost 2 bases and 6 bases, there was a span of 13 bases. Germline V CDR1 and CDR2: KGHSY, FQNENV. The CDR3 is made up of 14 amino acids. Here the CDR3 reads CASSQIWGGSEAFF. The CDR3 nucleotides are TGTGCCAGCAGCCAAATTTGGGGGGGCTCTGAAGCTTTCTTT.

The chain carries TRBV5-1 and TRBJ2-7; 9 bases are shared with TRBD2. The V gene's germline CDR1 is SGHRS and CDR2 YFSETQ. The V gene end was trimmed by 2 bases and the J gene end by 2 bases; junction bases not matched to a gene: 5. The length of the CDR3 is 15 residues. The CDR3 reads CASSFTLAGTYEQYF. As DNA, the CDR3 is TGCGCCAGCAGCTTCACCCTAGCGGGGACCTACGAGCAGTACTTC.

The V call is TRBV5-6, the J call TRBJ1-1, with D perhaps matching TRBD1 (6 bases). Germline CDR1 and CDR2: SGHDT and YYEEEE. The CDR3 is 15 amino acids. V lost 4 bases to trimming and J lost 3 bases, with 16 bases between them. CDR3 residues: CASSHRGGADTEAFF. The DNA for the CDR3 is TGTGCCAGCAGCCACCGGGGGGGGGCGGACACTGAAGCTTTCTTT. Complete variable domain (other parts from reference TRBV5-6 and TRBJ1-1): DAGVTQSPTHLIKTRGQQVTLRCSPKSGHDTVSWYQQALGQGPQFIFQYYEEEERQRGNFPDRFSGHQFPNYSSELNVNALLLGDSALYLCASSHRGGADTEAFFGQGTRLTVV.

Here the CDR3 DNA reads TGTGCCAGCAGCTTCACCGGCGGGCGGATAAGCTCCTACAATGAGCAGTTCTTC. Its translation is CASSFTGGRISSYNEQFF. This chain links TRBV7-9 with TRBJ2-1; D is possibly TRBD2 (5 bases). This CDR3 region has 18 residues. The ends were cut back, 3 bases at V and 0 bases at J, with 18 bases in the middle. CDR1 and CDR2 from the germline V gene are SEHNR and FQNEAQ (reference sequence).

The chain joins TRBV5-4 to TRBJ2-3; 15 nucleotides align to TRBD2. Germline lookup yields CDR1 SGHNT and CDR2 YYREEE (reference sequence). Losses at the gene ends were 1 base for V and 6 bases for J; bases not matched to a gene: 6. The CDR3 has 17 amino acids. CDR3 bases: TGTGCCAGCAGCTTGCAAGGACTAGCGGGAGGGCTGGATACGCAGTATTTT. It yields the protein CASSLQGLAGGLDTQYF.

The V and J genes are TRBV6-1 and TRBJ1-5, with a weak D call TRBD1 (6 bases). Germline V gene data show CDR1 as MNHNS and CDR2 as SASEGT. The V gene lost 5 bases and the J gene lost 2 bases, with 10 bases spanning the gap. The CDR3 length is 14 residues. CDR3 sequence: CASSPQGGNQPQHF. The CDR3 DNA sequence: TGTGCCAGCAGTCCACAGGGCGGCAATCAGCCCCAGCATTTT.

The gene calls are TRBV7-3 and TRBJ2-6; D gene unclear. Per the germline V gene, CDR1 is SGHTA and CDR2 is FQGTGA. The CDR3 runs to 15 residues. V lost 1 base and J 3 bases, leaving 7 bases between the germline ends. The DNA for the CDR3 is TGTGCCAGCAGCTTAAATAGGGATGGGGCCAACGTCCTGACTTTC. Amino acid sequence: CASSLNRDGANVLTF.

The DNA for the CDR3 is TGTGCCAGCAGCGGGGGACTAGCTGGCACAACAGATACGCAGTATTTT. Translating gives CASSGGLAGTTDTQYF. The chain joins TRBV7-9 to TRBJ2-3, with 9 bases fitting TRBD2. After removal of 5 bases from V and 3 bases from J, the junction contained 9 bases not matched to a gene. The CDR3 contains 16 residues. Germline CDR1 is SEHNR and CDR2 is FQNEAQ (reference sequence).

About this clone: An end of the junction differs from the germline gene, which may be a read error. The V call is TRBV18, the J call TRBJ2-2, with 9 bases aligning to TRBD1. This CDR3 region has 16 residues. In germline, CDR1 is KGHSH, CDR2 LQKENI. CDR3 sequence: CAGSQQGALNTGELFF. The CDR3 coding sequence is TGTGCCGGCTCCCAACAGGGGGCCCTAAACACCGGGGAGCTGTTTTTT.

Concerning this clone itself: At the DNA level, this CDR3 is encoded by other sequences in the same sample as well. V gene TRBV28 combines with J gene TRBJ1-1; TRBD1 is a possible D gene (5 bases). Germline CDR1 MDHEN, CDR2 SYDVKM. The CDR3 runs 14 residues. V dropped 4 bases and J dropped 0 bases, with 9 bases sitting between them. This chain's CDR3 is CASSSGTLNTEAFF. The CDR3 bases are TGTGCCAGCAGTTCCGGGACCTTGAACACTGAAGCTTTCTTT.

The chain is built from TRBV5-4 and TRBJ2-7, with TRBD2 as a possible D gene (5 bases). This CDR3 spans 15 amino acids. Trimming took off 0 bases at V and 0 bases at J, with 10 bases between the two ends. Germline lookup yields CDR1 SGHNT and CDR2 YYREEE (reference sequence). CDR3: CASSLVVGVSYEQYF. CDR3 coding DNA: TGTGCCAGCAGCTTGGTAGTGGGAGTCTCCTACGAGCAGTACTTC.

This clone was found once. The chain combines TRBV6-5 with TRBJ1-5, with no clear D. Trimming left V 4 bases short and J 8 bases short, with 15 bases between. This CDR3 region has 14 residues. The germline CDR1 and CDR2 sequences are MNHEY and SVGAGI. In DNA, the CDR3 is TGTGCCAGCAGTTCAGGACGGGCCGGGGAGCCCCAGCATTTT. Protein product: CASSSGRAGEPQHF.

This clone was detected only once. The J gene is TRBJ2-2, the V gene TRBV7-8, with no clear D. The germline V and J ends were trimmed by 2 bases and 8 bases, with 3 bases remaining between them. This CDR3 region has 11 residues. Germline assignment: CDR1 SGHVS and CDR2 FQNEAQ. The CDR3 protein is CASSLRGELFF. CDR3 sequence (DNA): TGTGCCAGCAGCTTAAGGGGGGAGCTGTTTTTT.

This sequence joins TRBV13 and TRBJ1-4; tentatively, D is TRBD1 (5 bases). This CDR3 is 14 amino acids long. Per the germline V gene, CDR1 is PRHDT and CDR2 is FYEKMQ (reference sequence). V was trimmed by 5 bases and J by 8 bases, leaving 15 bases between them. The CDR3 loop is CASSLGQEGEKLFF. DNA for the CDR3: TGTGCCAGCAGCCTCGGACAAGAGGGCGAAAAACTGTTTTTT.

This rearrangement joins TRBV5-1 to TRBJ1-1; a weak D match, TRBD1 (6 bases). This CDR3 spans 14 amino acids. CDR1 is SGHRS, CDR2 YFSETQ, per germline. Trimming shortened V by 5 bases and J by 4 bases, and 15 bases separated the two germline ends. CDR3 nucleotides: TGCGCCAGCAGGGTAGGACAGCCTAGCACTGAAGCTTTCTTT. This sequence encodes CASRVGQPSTEAFF.

This sequence joins TRBV6-1 and TRBJ1-3; 8 nucleotides line up with TRBD1. This CDR3 comprises 14 residues. CDR1 and CDR2 (germline): MNHNS, SASEGT. V was pared by 10 bases and J by 9 bases, with 14 bases of the junction left unmatched. For the CDR3, the DNA is TGTGCCACCCTAGGACAGGGTGTAAAAGGCACCATATATTTT. Protein product: CATLGQGVKGTIYF.

This clone was picked up one time. This rearrangement joins TRBV2 to TRBJ2-7; D call uncertain. Trimming stripped 7 bases from V and 3 bases from J, with 10 bases between. The CDR3 consists of 12 residues. The germline V gene encodes CDR1 SNHLY and CDR2 FYNNEI. The CDR3 spells CASTASGYEQYF. Here the CDR3 DNA reads TGTGCCAGCACGGCGTCGGGCTACGAGCAGTACTTC.

This chain links TRBV9 with TRBJ2-7, with a tentative D call TRBD2 (6 bases). The CDR3 loop spans 16 amino acids. V lost 0 bases to trimming and J lost 5 bases, with 18 bases between them. From germline, CDR1 is SGDLS and CDR2 YYNGEE. DNA for the CDR3: TGTGCCAGCAGCGTAGAGGTTGGAGGGAGTAGCCACGAGCAGTACTTC. Protein product: CASSVEVGGSSHEQYF.

The chain recombines TRBV6-5 with TRBJ1-3; D is perhaps TRBD1 (6 bases). Trimming left V 2 bases short and J 4 bases short, with 12 bases between. The CDR3 sequence is 15 residues long. Per the germline V gene, CDR1 is MNHEY and CDR2 is SVGAGI. Here the CDR3 reads CASSYGQGKGNTIYF. The CDR3 nucleotides read TGTGCCAGCAGTTACGGGCAGGGGAAAGGAAACACCATATATTTT.

Note on this clone: The sample has other DNA sequences that encode this CDR3 too. V and J are TRBV7-3 and TRBJ1-1, with no clear D. The germline CDR1 and CDR2 sequences are SGHTA and FQGTGA. Trimming took 0 bases from V and 4 from J, leaving 6 bases between them. This CDR3 is 13 amino acids long. CDR3 in amino acids: CASSLTGSTEAFF. The CDR3 bases are TGTGCCAGCAGCTTAACTGGGAGCACTGAAGCTTTCTTT.

The chain links TRBV5-1 to TRBJ2-1; weak D call: TRBD1 (6 bases). V lost 1 base and J 8 bases, leaving 16 bases between the germline ends. The germline CDR1 and CDR2 sequences are SGHRS and YFSETQ. The CDR3 contains 15 residues. CDR3 protein: CASSLKQGSVDEQFF. The CDR3 DNA sequence: TGCGCCAGCAGCTTGAAACAGGGAAGTGTGGATGAGCAGTTCTTC.